The 15 T cell receptor beta chains below were found in one sample sequenced in a study of vaccination effects on CD4 cells after COVID-19. Clones were sequenced by immunoSEQ multiplex PCR, and TCRdb holds only the in-frame ones, with some missing. The table records about 57,000 clones, 78% of them present only once. An approximately ten-day culture period preceded the isolation of CD4+ T cells. Participants got two doses of BNT162b2 or mRNA-1273 vaccine. These receptors lack a known antigen. Sequences were derived from CD4+ T cells from PBMCs cultured without peptide, sampled after COVID-19 vaccination. The receptors were gathered from a human donor who received a COVID-19 vaccine.

This clone came up once. CDR3 sequence (DNA): TGTGCCAGCAGCCCACCGGGTCGCGGGAGCGGGAATGAGCAGTTCTTC. Its translation is CASSPPGRGSGNEQFF. The rearrangement links TRBV11-1 to TRBJ2-1, with 7 bases aligning to TRBD2. V lost 5 bases to trimming and J lost 7 bases; unmatched junction nucleotides: 14. Per the germline V gene, CDR1 is SGHAT and CDR2 is FQDESV (reference sequence). The CDR3 is made up of 16 amino acids.

This clone was seen a few times. The rearrangement uses TRBV18 and TRBJ1-3; 9 positions match TRBD1. The CDR3 runs to 16 residues. Per germline, CDR1 KGHSH and CDR2 LQKENI. The ends lost 6 bases at V and 2 bases at J; junction bases unmatched: 8. CDR3 sequence (DNA): TGTGCCAGCTCCCTGGGACAGGGCAACGCTGGAAACACCATATATTTT. This encodes CASSLGQGNAGNTIYF.

The chain has TRBV4-3 and TRBJ2-1; 10 bases are a match to TRBD1. Per the germline V gene, CDR1 is LGHNA and CDR2 is YSLEER. The trim removed 3 bases at V and 5 bases at J, leaving 7 bases unmatched. This CDR3 is 16 amino acids long. The CDR3 sequence: CASSHAWDRGDNEQFF. CDR3 coding DNA: TGCGCCAGCAGCCATGCCTGGGACAGGGGAGACAATGAGCAGTTCTTC.

V gene TRBV4-1 combines with J gene TRBJ2-7, with D uncertain. Germline lookup yields CDR1 MGHRA and CDR2 YSYEKL. V was clipped by 1 base and J by 1 base, with 11 bases between them. CDR3 length: 15 amino acids. The CDR3: CASSQVDLASYEQYF. CDR3 DNA: TGCGCCAGCAGCCAAGTAGACTTGGCTTCCTACGAGCAGTACTTC.

This chain joins TRBV27 and TRBJ1-6; D is uncertain. The CDR3 totals 15 residues. The germline CDR1 and CDR2 sequences are MNHEY and SMNVEV (reference sequence). V gave up 6 bases and J gave up 7 bases, with 16 bases separating them. The CDR3 spells CASSPWTMGNSPLHF. CDR3 DNA: TGTGCCAGCAGCCCTTGGACCATGGGCAATTCACCCCTCCACTTT.

V is TRBV4-2 and J is TRBJ1-1; D remains unclear. Per the germline V gene, CDR1 is LGHNA and CDR2 is YNFKEQ. With 0 bases removed from V and 1 base from J, the gap between germline ends came to 9 bases. The CDR3 is made up of 15 amino acids. The CDR3 protein is CASSQDPSRNTEAFF. CDR3 in DNA: TGTGCCAGCAGCCAAGATCCCAGTAGGAACACTGAAGCTTTCTTT.

J is TRBJ2-5 and V is TRBV7-6, with 10 positions matching TRBD1. CDR1 SGHVS and CDR2 FNYEAQ come from the germline V gene. This CDR3 comprises 18 residues. Trimming removed 2 bases from V and 5 bases from J; junction bases left unmatched: 14. DNA for the CDR3: TGTGCCAGCAGCTTAACACCCCCTCAGACAGGGGGCTACGAGACCCAGTACTTC. This encodes CASSLTPPQTGGYETQYF.

V and J are TRBV30 and TRBJ1-1; 9 nucleotides line up with TRBD1. The J segment lost 11 bases and the V segment lost 5 bases, leaving 6 bases of the junction unmatched. This CDR3 is 11 amino acids long. CDR1 and CDR2 (germline): GTSNPN, SVGIG (reference sequence). Written as DNA, the CDR3 is TGTGCCTGGCGACTTGGACAGGGGGCTTTCTTT. This translates into CAWRLGQGAFF.

In this sample, this clone turned up once. The chain links TRBV7-2 to TRBJ1-3; tentatively, D is TRBD1 (5 bases). Germline CDR1 is SGHTA and CDR2 is FQGNSA. The ends were cut back, 5 bases at V and 0 bases at J, with 17 bases in the middle. This CDR3 region has 17 residues. The CDR3 loop reads CASSEGRPLSSGNTIYF. Here the CDR3 DNA reads TGTGCCAGCAGCGAGGGGCGGCCCTTGAGCTCTGGAAACACCATATATTTT.

The V call is TRBV15, the J call TRBJ2-7; 9 nucleotides match TRBD1. The germline CDR1 and CDR2 sequences are LNHNV and YYDKDF (reference sequence). CDR3 length equals 15 residues. V shed 5 bases and J 3 bases; nucleotides not matched to a gene: 8. The CDR3 DNA reads as TGTGCCACCAGCCCCCGGGGGACAGGGATCTACGAGCAGTACTTC. Translation gives CATSPRGTGIYEQYF. Variable domain in full (rest from reference TRBV15 and TRBJ2-7): DAMVIQNPRYQVTQFGKPVTLSCSQTLNHNVMYWYQQKSSQAPKLLFHYYDKDFNNEADTPDNFQSRRPNTSFCFLDIRSPGLGDTAMYLCATSPRGTGIYEQYFGPGTRLTVT.

V usage is TRBV5-5 and J usage is TRBJ1-3; 7 positions agree with TRBD1. With 0 bases clipped from V and 0 bases from J, the junction kept 6 bases outside the gene matches. The CDR3 extends over 17 amino acids. CDR1 and CDR2 from the germline V gene are SGHKS and YYEKEE (reference sequence). The CDR3 spells CASSLVGTENSGNTIYF. The CDR3 region has the DNA TGTGCCAGCAGCTTGGTGGGGACAGAGAACTCTGGAAACACCATATATTTT.

The V gene is TRBV9, the J gene TRBJ2-2; TRBD2 agrees at 8 bases. Germline V CDR1 and CDR2: SGDLS, YYNGEE. J gave up 5 bases and V 3 bases, and 6 bases lay outside the gene matches. This CDR3 region has 15 residues. The chain's CDR3 is CASSAGGTLTGELFF. The CDR3, as DNA: TGTGCCAGCAGCGCGGGGGGGACGTTAACCGGGGAGCTGTTTTTT.

The rearrangement uses TRBV2 and TRBJ2-1, with D maybe TRBD2 (5 bases). This CDR3 contains 14 residues. Germline CDR1 is SNHLY and CDR2 is FYNNEI. V was clipped by 3 bases and J by 3 bases, with 9 bases between them. CDR3 nucleotide sequence: TGTGCCAGCAGTGAGTCCACTAGCTACAATGAGCAGTTCTTC. This codes for CASSESTSYNEQFF.

The genes are TRBV2 and TRBJ2-7; 11 bases fit TRBD2. Germline lookup yields CDR1 SNHLY and CDR2 FYNNEI. The CDR3 has 14 amino acids. J lost 12 bases, V lost 2 bases, and 9 bases had no gene match. CDR3 nucleotides: TGTGCCAGCAGTGAAACTAGCGGGAGTACAAGGCGGTACTTC. Translated: CASSETSGSTRRYF.

V is TRBV6-6 and J is TRBJ2-1, with a weak D call TRBD1 (7 bases). Trimming stripped 6 bases from V and 6 bases from J, with 18 bases between. Germline CDR1 is MNHNY and CDR2 is SVGAGI (reference sequence). The CDR3 is 15 amino acids. The CDR3 DNA follows: TGTGCCAGCAGCCCAGGGACAGTCGGGGGCAATGAGCAGTTCTTC. Its protein is CASSPGTVGGNEQFF.